The next 25 T cell receptor beta chains were all read from a single sample in a study of spatial heterogeneity in lung cancer. Regarding the study as a whole: Counts of expanded alpha and beta TCRs within tumors tracked the tumor nonsynonymous mutation count.

TCRdb fed the 5' RACE reads into MiXCR, producing one record per CDR3 protein. The sample lists fewer than 20,000 distinct CDR3 sequences; roughly 7% were seen once. Time point denoted: sample taken at primary tumor resection. These receptors have no known antigen. The input for sequencing was lung tumor tissue, taken at surgery. These receptors were obtained from a female donor with early-stage non-small cell lung cancer.

This clonotype was counted many times. This CDR3 reads CASSPPGSGGADTQYF. CDR3 coding DNA: TGTGCCAGCTCACCACCGGGTAGCGGGGGGGCCGATACGCAGTATTTT. The chain carries TRBV18 and TRBJ2-3; 11 positions agree with TRBD2. Germline CDR1 KGHSH, CDR2 LQKENI. With V trimmed by 0 bases and J by 6 bases, 5 bases remained unmatched. The CDR3 has 16 residues. Together with reference TRBV18 and TRBJ2-3, the CDR3 gives the full variable domain: NAGVMQNPRHLVRRRGQEARLRCSPMKGHSHVYWYRQLPEEGLKFMVYLQKENIIDESGMPKERFSAEFPKEGPSILRIQQVVRGDSAAYFCASSPPGSGGADTQYFGPGTRLTVL.

This clonotype was seen at least ten times. Its ends do not fully match the called genes, so a read error is possible. This chain uses TRBV7-3 with TRBJ1-1, with D possibly TRBD1 on 5 matching bases. Germline V gene lookup returns CDR1 SGHTA and CDR2 FQGTGA. This CDR3 is 13 amino acids long. CDR3 in amino acids: CASRLSRDTEAFF. The DNA for the CDR3 is TGTGCCAGCAGGTTAAGCAGGGACACTGAAGCTTTCTTT.

At least ten counts were recorded for this clonotype. This chain uses TRBV4-3 with TRBJ1-3; weak D call: TRBD1 (5 bases). The V and J ends lost 0 bases and 0 bases respectively, with 24 bases between them. The CDR3 has 21 residues. Germline lookup yields CDR1 LGHNA and CDR2 YSLEER. CDR3: CASSQEATGQGLLSSGNTIYF. As DNA, the CDR3 is TGCGCCAGCAGCCAAGAGGCCACCGGGCAGGGACTACTCTCCTCTGGAAACACCATATATTTT.

This clonotype came up many times. The chain recombines TRBV2 with TRBJ1-5; 7 nucleotides agree with TRBD1. The trim removed 8 bases at V and 6 bases at J, leaving 10 bases unmatched. CDR3 length equals 14 residues. Germline V gene data show CDR1 as SNHLY and CDR2 as FYNNEI. The CDR3 spells CASGLGQSGQPQHF. The CDR3 nucleotides read TGTGCCAGCGGGTTGGGACAGTCTGGTCAGCCCCAGCATTTT.

This clonotype was detected many times. CDR3 bases: TGTGCCAGCTCACGGAACCGGGACAGGGGGAACACTGAAGCTTTCTTT. It encodes CASSRNRDRGNTEAFF. This sequence joins TRBV18 and TRBJ1-1, with 10 positions matching TRBD1. The germline gives CDR1 KGHSH, CDR2 LQKENI. CDR3 size: 16 residues. The trim removed 4 bases at V and 1 base at J, leaving 6 bases unmatched.

This clonotype is termed medium-sized. The J gene is TRBJ1-2, the V gene TRBV7-9; maybe TRBD1 (5 bases). This CDR3 contains 13 residues. The germline V gene encodes CDR1 SEHNR and CDR2 FQNEAQ (reference sequence). Trimming stripped 1 base from V and 8 bases from J, with 11 bases between. The CDR3: CASSLEQGVGYTF. CDR3 DNA sequence: TGTGCCAGCAGCTTAGAGCAGGGCGTAGGCTACACCTTC.

This clonotype has ten or more counts. The genes are TRBV15 and TRBJ2-5; D is ambiguous. Germline V gives CDR1 LNHNV, CDR2 YYDKDF (reference sequence). V dropped 6 bases and J dropped 5 bases, with 19 bases sitting between them. This CDR3 contains 15 residues. The CDR3 bases are TGTGCCACCAGTCAAGACAAGGCCCAAGGGGAGACCCAGTACTTC. This gives the protein CATSQDKAQGETQYF.

This clonotype was observed a handful of times. The chain uses TRBV12-3 or TRBV12-4 and TRBJ2-5; D might be TRBD2 (5 bases). The CDR3 sequence is 14 residues long. The ends were cut back, 5 bases at V and 1 base at J, with 11 bases in the middle. The CDR3 nucleotides are TGTGCCAGCAGTCCGGGGATAACCCAAGAGACCCAGTACTTC. As protein: CASSPGITQETQYF.

This clonotype was observed a few times. V and J are TRBV4-3 and TRBJ1-3; D is possibly TRBD1 (5 bases). This CDR3 contains 15 residues. Trimming cost V 7 bases and J 4 bases, with 17 bases left between them. Germline V lookup: CDR1 LGHNA, CDR2 YSLEER. CDR3: CASTLGGRRGNTIYF. Here the CDR3 DNA reads TGCGCCAGCACCCTCGGGGGAAGGAGGGGAAACACCATATATTTT.

This clonotype was seen ten or more times. The chain has TRBV20-1 and TRBJ2-3; TRBD2 is a possible D gene (5 bases). This CDR3 is 14 amino acids long. Trimming stripped 6 bases from V and 1 base from J, with 14 bases between. Germline V CDR1 and CDR2: DFQATT, SNEGSKA (reference sequence). CDR3 protein: CSADNAGGTDTQYF. The CDR3 coding sequence is TGCAGTGCCGACAACGCGGGCGGCACAGATACGCAGTATTTT.

The sample holds many counts of this clonotype. V is TRBV11-2 and J is TRBJ1-4; D not resolved. Germline V gene sequence: CDR1 SGHAT, CDR2 FQNNGV. Trimming pared 1 base from V and 11 bases from J, leaving 5 bases between. CDR3 length: 11 amino acids. The CDR3 sequence is CASSLGAKLFF. The CDR3 DNA reads as TGTGCCAGCAGCTTAGGTGCTAAACTGTTTTTT.

This clonotype showed up just a few times. CDR3 in amino acids: CASSLPGGVAYEQYF. CDR3 in DNA: TGTGCCAGCAGCTTACCAGGGGGTGTCGCCTACGAGCAGTACTTC. The rearrangement uses TRBV12-3 or TRBV12-4 and TRBJ2-7; 7 nucleotides align to TRBD1. The CDR3 is 15 amino acids. With V trimmed by 6 bases and J by 2 bases, 10 bases remained unmatched.

This clonotype has a count of ten or more. The chain is built from TRBV4-2 and TRBJ2-5; 9 bases match TRBD1. The CDR3 is made up of 16 amino acids. Germline CDR1 is LGHNA and CDR2 is YNFKEQ. Trimming took 1 base from V and 4 from J; bases not matched to a gene: 7. This CDR3 is CASSQAEQGAAETQYF. Written as DNA, the CDR3 is TGTGCCAGCAGCCAAGCTGAACAGGGGGCGGCAGAGACCCAGTACTTC.

This clonotype was picked up many times. The chain carries TRBV5-1 and TRBJ2-3; possibly TRBD1 for D (6 bases). The CDR3 consists of 15 residues. Trimming took off 2 bases at V and 0 bases at J, with 10 bases between the two ends. The germline gives CDR1 SGHRS, CDR2 YFSETQ. DNA for the CDR3: TGCGCCAGCAGCTTCGGACAGACAAGCACAGATACGCAGTATTTT. Its protein product is CASSFGQTSTDTQYF.

This chain joins TRBV13 and TRBJ2-7; either TRBD1 or TRBD2 may supply D (5 bases each). The CDR3 has 13 amino acids. Germline V CDR1 and CDR2: PRHDT, FYEKMQ (reference sequence). Trimming took off 9 bases at V and 3 bases at J, with 15 bases between the two ends. The CDR3, as DNA: TGTGCCAGTCTCATAGCGAGGGGCTACGAGCAGTACTTC. Amino acids: CASLIARGYEQYF.

This clonotype was found many times. The CDR3 here is CASSRGPSGGAADTQYF. CDR3 bases: TGTGCCAGCAGCCGCGGGCCCAGCGGGGGGGCCGCAGATACGCAGTATTTT. This chain joins TRBV5-6 and TRBJ2-3; 10 nucleotides align to TRBD2. This CDR3 has 17 residues. The germline gives CDR1 SGHDT, CDR2 YYEEEE. After removal of 4 bases from V and 4 bases from J, the junction contained 12 bases not matched to a gene.

This clonotype was observed many times. The chain couples TRBV7-2 to TRBJ2-1; no clear D. Germline CDR1 and CDR2: SGHTA and FQGNSA. The V end lost 2 bases, the J end lost 7 bases, and 9 bases lay between the germline ends. The CDR3 length is 13 residues. CDR3 sequence (DNA): TGTGCCAGCAGCTTATTCACGAGGAATGAGCAGTTCTTC. It specifies CASSLFTRNEQFF.

This clonotype occurred a few times. The CDR3 nucleotides are TGTGCCAGCAGCCTCCGGGACAGCGCTACCTACGAGCAGTACTTC. Encoded protein: CASSLRDSATYEQYF. V gene TRBV9 combines with J gene TRBJ2-7, with TRBD1 matching 7 bases. Trimming at V came to 4 bases and at J to 2 bases, leaving 9 bases not matched to a gene. The germline V gene has CDR1 SGDLS and CDR2 YYNGEE. The CDR3 extends over 15 amino acids.

This clonotype was seen ten or more times. V gene TRBV29-1 combines with J gene TRBJ1-1, with 7 bases matching TRBD1. The CDR3 covers 13 residues. V was clipped by 7 bases and J by 4 bases; unmatched bases: 9. The germline gives CDR1 SQVTM, CDR2 ANQGSEA. The CDR3 sequence: CSAGEGQTTEAFF. CDR3 in DNA: TGCAGCGCTGGCGAGGGACAGACCACTGAAGCTTTCTTT.

By proportion, this clonotype is medium-sized. The chain couples TRBV28 to TRBJ2-7; TRBD1 agrees at 7 bases. CDR1 and CDR2 from the germline V gene are MDHEN and SYDVKM. J gave up 1 base and V 5 bases, and 8 bases lay outside the gene matches. The CDR3 is 15 amino acids. CDR3 amino acids: CASSPPGQTSYEQYF. In nucleotides, the CDR3 is TGTGCCAGCAGTCCGCCGGGACAGACGTCCTACGAGCAGTACTTC.

This clonotype is medium-sized by share. The genes are TRBV5-1 and TRBJ1-4, with 7 nucleotides matching TRBD1. V shed 3 bases, J shed 0 bases, and the junction held 5 bases outside the gene matches. The CDR3 consists of 16 residues. The V gene's germline CDR1 is SGHRS and CDR2 YFSETQ. Here the CDR3 reads CASSSQGPSTNEKLFF. In DNA form, the CDR3 reads TGCGCCAGCAGCTCACAGGGGCCCTCAACTAATGAAAAACTGTTTTTT. The complete variable domain, with remaining parts taken from reference TRBV5-1 and TRBJ1-4, reads KAGVTQTPRYLIKTRGQQVTLSCSPISGHRSVSWYQQTPGQGLQFLFEYFSETQRNKGNFPGRFSGRQFSNSRSEMNVSTLELGDSALYLCASSSQGPSTNEKLFFGSGTQLSVL.

The sample holds many counts of this clonotype. The chain is built from TRBV28 and TRBJ1-4; D gene ambiguous. The CDR3 totals 14 residues. CDR1 MDHEN and CDR2 SYDVKM come from the germline V gene. Deletions cut 2 bases from V and 10 bases from J, with 14 bases between. CDR3 residues: CASSLASVLAKLFF. CDR3 bases: TGTGCCAGCAGTTTAGCTTCTGTCCTCGCAAAACTGTTTTTT.

The CDR3 nucleotides are TGTGCCAGTACCCAGGGGGGCTTCTCCTACGAGCAGTACTTC. It encodes CASTQGGFSYEQYF. The V and J genes are TRBV7-2 and TRBJ2-7; a weak D match, TRBD1 (7 bases). V dropped 9 bases and J dropped 0 bases, with 15 bases sitting between them. The CDR3 contains 14 residues. CDR1 and CDR2 (germline): SGHTA, FQGNSA. The variable domain in full, completed from reference TRBV7-2 and TRBJ2-7, reads GAGVSQSPSNKVTEKGKDVELRCDPISGHTALYWYRQSLGQGLEFLIYFQGNSAPDKSGLPSDRFSAERTGGSVSTLTIQRTQQEDSAVYLCASTQGGFSYEQYFGPGTRLTVT.

The table lists this clonotype with a few counts. The rearrangement uses TRBV20-1 and TRBJ2-3, with D unclear. V lost 0 bases to trimming and J lost 7 bases, with 11 bases between them. CDR1 and CDR2 (germline): DFQATT, SNEGSKA (reference sequence). The CDR3 totals 13 residues. This chain's CDR3 is CSAREAATHTQYF. In nucleotides, the CDR3 is TGCAGTGCTAGAGAGGCGGCAACGCATACGCAGTATTTT.

With respect to this clonotype: It may be a read error: a sequence one base away is much more abundant. Since no conserved phenylalanine or tryptophan closes the CDR3, a read error is the likely cause. The chain recombines TRBV10-3 with TRBJ2-3, with unresolved D. From germline, CDR1 is ENHRY and CDR2 SYGVKD. This CDR3 has 15 residues. V lost 4 bases and J lost 1, with 12 bases in between. The CDR3 is CAISAPRKGTDTQYS. Written as DNA, the CDR3 is TGTGCCATCAGTGCTCCACGCAAAGGCACAGATACGCAGTATTCT.